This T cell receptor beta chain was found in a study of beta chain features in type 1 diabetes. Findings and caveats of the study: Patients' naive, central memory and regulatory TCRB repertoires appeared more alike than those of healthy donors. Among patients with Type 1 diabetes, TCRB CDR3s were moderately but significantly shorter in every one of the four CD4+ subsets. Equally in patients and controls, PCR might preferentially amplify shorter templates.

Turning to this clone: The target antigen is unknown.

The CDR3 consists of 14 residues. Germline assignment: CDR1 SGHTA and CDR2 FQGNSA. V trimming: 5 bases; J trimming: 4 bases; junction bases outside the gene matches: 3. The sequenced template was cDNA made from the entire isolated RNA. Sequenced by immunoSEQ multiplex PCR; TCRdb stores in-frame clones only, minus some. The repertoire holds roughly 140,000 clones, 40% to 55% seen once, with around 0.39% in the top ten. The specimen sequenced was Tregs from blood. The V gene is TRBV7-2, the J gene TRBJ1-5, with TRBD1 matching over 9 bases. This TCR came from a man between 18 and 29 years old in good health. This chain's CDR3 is CASSPTGGNQPQHF. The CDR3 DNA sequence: TGTGCCAGCAGCCCGACAGGGGGAAATCAGCCCCAGCATTTT.